The source of this TCR beta chain is a study of T cell repertoires in cytomegalovirus infection. J gave up 3 bases and V 6 bases, and 5 bases lay outside the gene matches. The germline V gene encodes CDR1 DFQATT and CDR2 SNEGSKA (reference sequence). This CDR3 spans 14 amino acids. Using its own MiXCR run on the reads, TCRdb lists one record per CDR3 protein. The data contain fewer than 300,000 distinct CDR3 sequences, under 30% of them singletons. Sequencing input: PBMCs. This TCR was sampled from a human donor in good health (CMV status not recorded). Some clones in this sample may be carry-over from other donors' samples. This chain joins TRBV20-1 and TRBJ1-3; 10 nucleotides match TRBD1. The CDR3 DNA is TGCAGTGCAGCCGGGACAGGGGTTGGAAACACCATATATTTT. Translated, it gives CSAAGTGVGNTIYF.